The source of this T cell receptor beta chain is a study of cytomegalovirus exposure and HLA in healthy donors. The CDR3 extends over 14 amino acids. The junction had 4 bases not matched to a gene; V was cut back by 0 bases and J by 5 bases. Germline assignment: CDR1 SGHDT and CDR2 YYEEEE. Primers: 60 Vbeta forward and 13 Jbeta reverse. Produced via immunoSEQ multiplex PCR; TCRdb's table is partial and in-frame only. The sample carries about 97,000 clones, roughly 83% recorded once. Sample: PBMCs. The clonotype comes from a male donor in good health and CMV-seropositive. The rearrangement joins TRBV5-6 to TRBJ1-2; 7 bases map to TRBD1. The CDR3 protein is CASSLGQGDYGYTF. In DNA form, the CDR3 reads TGTGCCAGCAGCTTGGGACAGGGAGATTATGGCTACACCTTC.